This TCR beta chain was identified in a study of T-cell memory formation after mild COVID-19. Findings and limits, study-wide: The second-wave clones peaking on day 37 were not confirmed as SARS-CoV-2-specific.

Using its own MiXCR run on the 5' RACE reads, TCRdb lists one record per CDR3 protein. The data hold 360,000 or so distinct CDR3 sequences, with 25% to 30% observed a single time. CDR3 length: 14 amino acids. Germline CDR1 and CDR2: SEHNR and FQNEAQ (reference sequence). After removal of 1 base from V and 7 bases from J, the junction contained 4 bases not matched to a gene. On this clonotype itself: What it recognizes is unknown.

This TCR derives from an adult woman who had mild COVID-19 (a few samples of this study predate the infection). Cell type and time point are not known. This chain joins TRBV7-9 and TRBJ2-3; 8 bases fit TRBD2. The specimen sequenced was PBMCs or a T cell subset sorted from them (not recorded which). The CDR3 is CASSLGAGVNTQYF. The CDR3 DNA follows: TGTGCCAGCAGCTTAGGAGCGGGAGTGAATACGCAGTATTTT.